The T cell receptor beta chain under discussion was sequenced for a study of post-analysis software for immune sequencing data. Study results and limitations: TRBV segments more frequent in patients than in controls numbered several and included TRBV5-6, TRBV5-1 and TRBV20-1. Strong co-clustering by F measure linked samples that shared a preparation batch.

TCR beta cDNA libraries included unique molecular identifiers. T cells numbering about 0.9 to 11 million yielded some 500,000 cDNA molecules. One entry per CDR3 protein results from TCRdb running MiXCR on the PCR reads. The table has approximately 400,000 distinct CDR3 sequences, about a third seen once. With regard to this clonotype: Antigen: not known.

Trimming left V 4 bases short and J 0 bases short, with 23 bases between. Looked up from germline, CDR1 is SGHRS and CDR2 is YFSETQ. The CDR3 has 19 amino acids. The sequencing sample was made of blood. The sequence came from a girl between 5 and 17 years old with multiple sclerosis. This chain joins TRBV5-1 and TRBJ2-1; D might be TRBD2 (7 bases). The CDR3 DNA reads as TGCGCCAGCAGCCTCCGCCCTATTCTCGCGGGGGCCTCCTACAATGAGCAGTTCTTC. Its translation is CASSLRPILAGASYNEQFF.